This section outlines one T cell receptor (beta chain) sequence together with its context. This sample is drawn from a study of CD4 and CD8 cells across lung adenocarcinoma regions. Each CDR3 protein is one row after TCRdb ran MiXCR on the PCR reads. In the table there are 8,000 to 10,000 distinct CDR3 sequences, about 45% of which are singletons. This CDR3 is 14 amino acids long. In germline, CDR1 is MDHEN, CDR2 SYDVKM. Trimming took 2 bases from V and 1 from J, leaving 8 bases between them. Localized lung adenocarcinoma, a non-small cell lung cancer, affected the donors. The TCR originated in a female donor with lung adenocarcinoma. The CD4 and CD8 labels of this study may be unreliable. The chain couples TRBV28 to TRBJ1-1; no definite D call. Material for sequencing was CD4+ T cells from the margin of a lung tumor. The CDR3 coding sequence is TGTGCCAGCAGTTTAAACCACGGGAACACTGAAGCTTTCTTT. Its protein product is CASSLNHGNTEAFF.